This is a list of T cell receptor beta chains from one sample in a study of T cells in Graves' hyperthyroidism and ophthalmopathy. TCRdb used MiXCR to reprocess the multiplex PCR reads, holding one entry per CDR3 protein. The sample holds about 560,000 distinct CDR3 sequences, over 15% seen once. Sample: blood. The receptors originated from a woman aged 18-35 years with Graves' hyperthyroidism. CDR3s include the opening cysteine and the closing phenylalanine or tryptophan. The D gene is left open where the match is weak. A row's size may be missing; if present it is once, few, many or a size class.

TRBV11-2	many	TRBJ2-7	TRBD1	TGTGCCAGCAGCGATGGGACAGGGATCTACGAGCAGTACTTC	CASSDGTGIYEQYF
TRBV7-2	few	TRBJ2-6	-	TGTGCCAGCAGCTTAGAAAGCTCTGGGGCCAACGTCCTGACTTTC	CASSLESSGANVLTF
TRBV4-3	-	TRBJ2-5	TRBD2	TGCGCCAGCAGCCAAGAACCTAGCGGGGGGGCCGAGACCCAGTACTTC	CASSQEPSGGAETQYF
TRBV5-5	few	TRBJ2-1	-	TGTGCCAGCAGCTTGGCCCCCACGACGGGCGGAAGCTCCTACAATGAGCAGTTCTTC	CASSLAPTTGGSSYNEQFF
TRBV20-1	many	TRBJ2-3	TRBD2	TGCAGTGCTAGCCCTAGCGGGACAGTCGCAGATACGCAGTATTTT	CSASPSGTVADTQYF
TRBV10-3	once	TRBJ1-2	-	TGTGCCATCAGGATCGCAGGAGGGTCTAACTATGGCTACACCTTC	CAIRIAGGSNYGYTF
TRBV24-1	-	TRBJ2-5	TRBD2	TGTGCCACCAGTGATCCCTTAGCGGGGGGACCTAAGGGAGAGACCCAGTACTTC	CATSDPLAGGPKGETQYF
TRBV29-1	-	TRBJ2-5	TRBD2	TGCAGCGTTGGGACTAGCGGGGGGGCGGGGGAGACCCAGTACTTC	CSVGTSGGAGETQYF
TRBV29-1	-	TRBJ2-1	-	TGCAGCGTTGTCCCGGGAAGAACCCACTACAATGAGCAGTTCTTC	CSVVPGRTHYNEQFF
TRBV28	many	TRBJ2-1	TRBD2	TGTGCCAGCAGTCTCTCTAGCGGGAGGGCCTACAATGAGCAGTTCTTC	CASSLSSGRAYNEQFF
TRBV24-1	few	TRBJ2-5	-	TGTGCCACAACAACCCGAGAGGGGGAGACCCAGTACTTC	CATTTREGETQYF
TRBV5-1	many	TRBJ2-3	TRBD2	TGTGCCAGCAGCCCTGGACTAGCGGGCGGGGATACGCAGTATTTT	CASSPGLAGGDTQYF
TRBV4-1	-	TRBJ2-3	TRBD1	TGCGCCAGCAGCCAACCGGGACAGGGGGGCACAGATACGCAGTATTTT	CASSQPGQGGTDTQYF
TRBV29-1	-	TRBJ2-7	TRBD1	TGCAGCGCCCGCACCGGACAGGGGGCCTACGAGCAGTACTTC	CSARTGQGAYEQYF
TRBV6-2/TRBV6-3	-	TRBJ2-2	TRBD2	TGTGCCAGCAGTTCGCTAGCGGGGTTCACCGGGGAGCTGTTTTTT	CASSSLAGFTGELFF
TRBV11-2	many	TRBJ2-1	TRBD1	TGTGCCAGCAGCGAACAGGGGGCCTCAAATGAGCAGTTCTTC	CASSEQGASNEQFF
TRBV6-1	-	TRBJ2-3	TRBD2	TGTGCCAGCAGTGATCCTGAATTCCCGGGACTAGCGGGAGGGCGCTCTGGCACAGATACGCAGTATTTT	CASSDPEFPGLAGGRSGTDTQYF
TRBV6-2/TRBV6-3	many	TRBJ2-3	-	TGTGCCAGCACGTGGGGGGGGGCAGGCACAGATACGCAGTATTTT	CASTWGGAGTDTQYF
TRBV11-2	many	TRBJ2-7	TRBD2	TGTGCCAGCAGGGGACTAGAACTATACGAGCAGTACTTC	CASRGLELYEQYF
TRBV27	-	TRBJ2-7	-	TGTGCCAGCAGTTACACCAGGGCTGTTCACGAGCAGTACTTC	CASSYTRAVHEQYF
TRBV19	few	TRBJ1-2	-	TGTGCCAGTAGTATCCTCAGGGGAGGACGGTACTATGGCTACACCTTC	CASSILRGGRYYGYTF
TRBV4-3	-	TRBJ1-3	-	TGCGCCAGCAGCCTGTCCCAGCTCACCGGAAACACCATATATTTT	CASSLSQLTGNTIYF
TRBV28	many	TRBJ1-4	TRBD1	TGTGCCAGCAGTTCGACCCCGGGACAGGAGATTAATGAAAAACTGTTTTTT	CASSSTPGQEINEKLFF
TRBV5-6	-	TRBJ2-3	TRBD1	TGTGCCAGCAGCCGATGGACAGGGGCGAACACAGATACGCAGTATTTT	CASSRWTGANTDTQYF
TRBV12-3/TRBV12-4	many	TRBJ1-1	TRBD1	TGTGCCAGCAGTCAGACAGGGGGGTCTGAAGCTTTCTTT	CASSQTGGSEAFF
TRBV29-1	many	TRBJ1-2	-	TGCAGCGTCCCGGGTGTGACAGGCGGCGGCTACACCTTC	CSVPGVTGGGYTF
TRBV12-3/TRBV12-4	many	TRBJ2-1	TRBD2	TGTGCCAGCAGCCGGACTAGCGGGGGCAACGGGCCCTACAATGAGCAGTTCTTC	CASSRTSGGNGPYNEQFF
TRBV11-2	-	TRBJ2-3	-	TGTGCCAGCAGCTTAATCCGCACAGATACGCAGTATTTT	CASSLIRTDTQYF
TRBV20-1	-	TRBJ2-5	-	TGCAGTGCTAGAGAGGACAGAGGGAGGCAAGAGACCCCGTACTTC	CSAREDRGRQETPYF
TRBV28	many	TRBJ2-4	TRBD1	TGTGCCAGCAGTTCATGGACAGGCGATAAAAAAAACATTCAGTACTTC	CASSSWTGDKKNIQYF
TRBV10-3	few	TRBJ2-1	-	TGTGCCATCAGGGGGGCTAGCGCCTCCTACAATGAGCAGTTCTTC	CAIRGASASYNEQFF
TRBV19	-	TRBJ2-1	TRBD2	TGTGCCAGTAGTATAGGGCTAGCGGGAGCTCCTCACTCCTACAATGAGCAGTTCTTC	CASSIGLAGAPHSYNEQFF
TRBV11-2	few	TRBJ2-1	-	TGTGCCAGCAGCTTAGATTCCGCAGGACTACTAAGGAATGAGCAGCTCTTC	CASSLDSAGLLRNEQLF
TRBV6-2/TRBV6-3	many	TRBJ1-2	-	TGTGCCAGCAGTTTCGGAGGGATAGGCTACACCTTC	CASSFGGIGYTF
TRBV5-1	-	TRBJ2-1	TRBD2	TGCGCCAGCAGCTATCGGACTAGCGGGAGTACCAATGAGCAGTTCTTC	CASSYRTSGSTNEQFF
TRBV11-2	few	TRBJ2-2	-	TGTGCCAGCAGCTTACAACCTCCACCGGGGGAGCTGTTTTTT	CASSLQPPPGELFF
TRBV7-9	-	TRBJ2-7	TRBD2	TGTGCCAGCAGCTTGTTGGCGGGAGGTTGGGGCTACGAGCAGTGCTTC	CASSLLAGGWGYEQCF
TRBV5-1	many	TRBJ1-2	-	TGCGCCAGCAGGAGGGATCCTGCACCGGATGGCTACACCTTC	CASRRDPAPDGYTF
TRBV2	many	TRBJ1-4	TRBD1	TGTGCCAGCAGTGAAAGGACAGGGCGGGATGAAAAACTGTTTTTT	CASSERTGRDEKLFF
TRBV2	many	TRBJ2-3	-	TGTGCCAGCACTCCGGGACTGAGCACAGATACGCAGTATTTT	CASTPGLSTDTQYF
TRBV2	few	TRBJ1-6	TRBD1	TGTGCCAGCAGTGAAGTAGGACAGGGGGTTTCACCCCTCCACTTT	CASSEVGQGVSPLHF
TRBV3-1	many	TRBJ2-1	TRBD1	TGTGCCAGCAGCCAAGATCTGGGACAGGGCCTCTACAATGAGCAGTTCTTC	CASSQDLGQGLYNEQFF
TRBV28	-	TRBJ2-7	TRBD1	TGTGCCAGCACTCAAGGGGGGACAGGGTCCTACGAGCAGTACTTC	CASTQGGTGSYEQYF
TRBV24-1	-	TRBJ2-3	-	TGTGCCACCAGTTTGGGGGCTATAACAGATACGCAGTATTTT	CATSLGAITDTQYF
TRBV12-5	-	TRBJ2-1	TRBD1	TGTGCTAGTGGTTTGGGGACAGGGGGCGTTGAGCAGTTCTTC	CASGLGTGGVEQFF